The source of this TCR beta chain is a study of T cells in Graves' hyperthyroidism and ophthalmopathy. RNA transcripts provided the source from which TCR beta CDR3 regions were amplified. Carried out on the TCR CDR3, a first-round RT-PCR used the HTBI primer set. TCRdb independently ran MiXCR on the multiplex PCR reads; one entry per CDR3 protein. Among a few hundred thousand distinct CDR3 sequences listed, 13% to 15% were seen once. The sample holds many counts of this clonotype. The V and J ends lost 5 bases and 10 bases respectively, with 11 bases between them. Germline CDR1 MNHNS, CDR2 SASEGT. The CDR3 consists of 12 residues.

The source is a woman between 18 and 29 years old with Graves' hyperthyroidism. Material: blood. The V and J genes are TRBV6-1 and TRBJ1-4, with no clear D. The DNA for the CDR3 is TGTGCCAGCAGTCCAAGGGCCAGAAAACTGTTTTTT. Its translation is CASSPRARKLFF.